This T cell receptor (beta chain) stems from a study of cytomegalovirus exposure and HLA in healthy donors. The PCR had 60 Vbeta and 13 Jbeta primers. Method: immunoSEQ multiplex PCR; TCRdb's copy keeps in-frame clones and lacks some. The sample comprises about 190,000 clones, roughly 80% of which are singletons, and roughly 1.5% rests with the top ten. This receptor was obtained from a woman between 18 and 30 years old in good health and CMV-seronegative. The sample consisted of PBMCs.

The CDR3 protein is CATHRVGETQYF. CDR3 nucleotide sequence: TGTGCCACCCACAGGGTCGGAGAGACCCAGTACTTC. V usage is TRBV2 and J usage is TRBJ2-5; TRBD1 is a possible D gene (6 bases). This CDR3 region has 12 residues. With 10 bases removed from V and 4 bases from J, the gap between germline ends came to 13 bases. In germline, CDR1 is SNHLY, CDR2 FYNNEI.